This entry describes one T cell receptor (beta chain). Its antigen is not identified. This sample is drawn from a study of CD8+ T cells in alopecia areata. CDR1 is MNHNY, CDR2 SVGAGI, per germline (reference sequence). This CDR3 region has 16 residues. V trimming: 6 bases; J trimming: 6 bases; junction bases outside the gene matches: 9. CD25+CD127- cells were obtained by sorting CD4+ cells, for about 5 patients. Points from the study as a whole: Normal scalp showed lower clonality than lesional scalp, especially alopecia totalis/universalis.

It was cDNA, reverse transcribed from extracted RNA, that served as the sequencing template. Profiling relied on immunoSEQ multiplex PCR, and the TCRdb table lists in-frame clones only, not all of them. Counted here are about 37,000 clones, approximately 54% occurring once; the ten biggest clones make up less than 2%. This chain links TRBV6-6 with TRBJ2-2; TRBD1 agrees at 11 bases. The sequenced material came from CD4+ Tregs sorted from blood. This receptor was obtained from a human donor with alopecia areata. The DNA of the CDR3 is TGTGCCAGCAGGGATTCCGGGACAGGGGGGGCCGGGGAGCTGTTTTTT. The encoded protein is CASRDSGTGGAGELFF.